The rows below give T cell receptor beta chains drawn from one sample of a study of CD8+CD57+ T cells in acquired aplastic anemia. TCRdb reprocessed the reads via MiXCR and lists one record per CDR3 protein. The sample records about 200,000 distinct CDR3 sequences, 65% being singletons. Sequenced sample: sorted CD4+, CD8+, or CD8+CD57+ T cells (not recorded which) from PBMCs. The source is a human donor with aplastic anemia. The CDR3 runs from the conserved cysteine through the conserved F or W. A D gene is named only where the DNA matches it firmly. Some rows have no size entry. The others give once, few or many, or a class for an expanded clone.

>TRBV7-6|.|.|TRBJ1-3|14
CASRKTDSGNTIYF
TGTGCCAGCAGAAAGACGGATTCTGGAAACACCATATATTTT
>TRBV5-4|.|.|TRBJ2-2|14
CASSPGENTGELFF
TGTGCCAGCAGCCCCGGGGAGAACACCGGGGAGCTGTTTTTT
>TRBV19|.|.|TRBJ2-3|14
CASSMISVADTQYF
TGTGCCAGTAGTATGATATCTGTGGCAGATACGCAGTATTTT
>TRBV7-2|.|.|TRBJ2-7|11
CASSMLYEQYF
TGTGCCAGCAGCATGCTCTACGAGCAGTACTTC
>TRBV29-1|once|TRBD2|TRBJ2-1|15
CSVQLLAGGRYEQFF
TGCAGCGTCCAATTACTAGCGGGGGGGCGCTATGAGCAGTTCTTC
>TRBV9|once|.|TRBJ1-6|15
CASSVRQGGDSPLHF
TGTGCCAGCAGCGTTCGACAAGGGGGGGATTCACCCCTCCACTTT
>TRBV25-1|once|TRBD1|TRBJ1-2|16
CASSDPWGTGGHGYTF
TGTGCCAGCAGTGATCCTTGGGGGACAGGGGGCCATGGCTACACCTTC
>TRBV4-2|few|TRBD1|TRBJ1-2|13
CASSWGQEGGYTF
TGTGCCAGCAGCTGGGGACAGGAGGGGGGCTACACCTTC
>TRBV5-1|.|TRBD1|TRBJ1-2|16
CASSFVPGQGAVGYTF
TGCGCCAGCAGCTTTGTCCCGGGACAGGGGGCAGTTGGCTACACCTTC
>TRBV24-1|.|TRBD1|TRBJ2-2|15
CATRGQGANTGELFF
TGTGCCACCCGGGGACAGGGGGCGAACACCGGGGAGCTGTTTTTT
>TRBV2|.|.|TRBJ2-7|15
CASSEARGALHEQYF
TGTGCCAGCAGTGAAGCACGGGGGGCTCTTCACGAGCAGTACTTC
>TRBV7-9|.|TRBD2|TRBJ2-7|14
CASSLQTSTYEQYF
TGTGCCAGCAGCTTGCAGACTAGCACCTACGAGCAGTACTTC
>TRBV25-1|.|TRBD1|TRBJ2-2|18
CASSGGGQGAKVTGEPFF
TGTGCCAGCAGTGGTGGGGGACAGGGGGCGAAAGTTACCGGGGAGCCGTTTTTT
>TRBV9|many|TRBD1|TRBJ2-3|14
CASSADRVRDTQYF
TGTGCCAGCAGCGCGGACAGGGTAAGGGATACGCAGTATTTT
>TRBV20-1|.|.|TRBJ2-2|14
CSARGGVNTGELFF
TGCAGTGCTCGGGGCGGGGTGAACACCGGGGAGCTGTTTTTT
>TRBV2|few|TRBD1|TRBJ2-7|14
CASSGGQGTYEQYF
TGTGCCAGCAGCGGGGGACAGGGTACCTACGAGCAGTACTTC
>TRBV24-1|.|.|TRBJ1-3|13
CATMDLAGNTIYF
TGTGCCACCATGGATTTAGCGGGAAACACCATATATTTT
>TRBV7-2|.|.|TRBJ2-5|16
CASSLASTGPWETQYF
TGTGCCAGCAGCTTAGCGTCCACAGGGCCGTGGGAGACCCAGTACTTC
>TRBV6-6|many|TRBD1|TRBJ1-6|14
CASSYFRGDSPLHF
TGTGCCAGCAGTTACTTCAGGGGGGATTCACCCCTCCACTTT
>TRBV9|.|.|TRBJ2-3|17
CASSPRAGTTAGDTQYF
TGTGCCAGCAGCCCCCGTGCCGGGACAACGGCGGGGGATACGCAGTATTTT
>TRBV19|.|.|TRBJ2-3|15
CASSSYRDTTDTQYF
TGTGCCAGTAGTTCCTACCGGGACACCACAGATACGCAGTATTTT
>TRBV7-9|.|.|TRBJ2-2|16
CASSVGRGQVTGELFF
TGTGCCAGCAGCGTGGGTCGGGGGCAAGTCACCGGGGAGCTGTTTTTT
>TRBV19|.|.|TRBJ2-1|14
CASRTQGSYNEQFF
TGTGCCAGTAGGACCCAGGGTTCCTACAATGAGCAGTTCTTC
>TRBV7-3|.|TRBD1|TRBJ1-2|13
CASSTGADYGYTF
TGTGCCAGCAGTACAGGGGCGGACTATGGCTACACCTTC
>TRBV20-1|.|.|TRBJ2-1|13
CSARVEPSNEQFF
TGCAGTGCTAGAGTAGAACCCTCAAATGAGCAGTTCTTC
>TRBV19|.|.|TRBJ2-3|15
CASSIGAINTDTQYF
TGTGCCAGTAGTATAGGGGCCATCAACACAGATACGCAGTATTTT
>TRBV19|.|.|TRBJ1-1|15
CASSIDAEWNTEAFF
TGTGCCAGTAGTATAGATGCGGAATGGAACACTGAAGCTTTCTTT
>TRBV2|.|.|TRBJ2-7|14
CASTLGGLSYEQYF
TGTGCCAGCACCCTCGGGGGGCTCTCCTACGAGCAGTACTTC